This T cell receptor (beta chain) emerged from a study of type 1 regulatory T cells (dated by TCRdb to about 2021). Background on the whole study: An in vitro protocol by which a Tr1-enriched, alloantigen-specific CD4 T cell product named T-allo10 was generated was characterized in the study. T-allo10 was being tested clinically in patients with hematological malignancies who were undergoing allogeneic hematopoietic stem cell transplantation.

Inclusive of the bounding cysteine and phenylalanine, the CDR3 is 13 residues long. Only the CDR3 DNA stays, 39 bases, in frame from base 1. V trim: 5 bases; J trim: 7 bases; unmatched bases: 5. Sequences SGHTA (CDR1) and FQGNSA (CDR2) are obtained from the germline V gene. With respect to this clonotype: Its antigen specificity is not known. Per-base qualities were not stored, and no clone one base away is much larger.

What the authors observed across the whole study: A more restricted TCR repertoire was observed in Tr1 cells than in non-Tr1 cells, and this restriction was interpreted in the study as alloantigen-induced clonal expansion.

Sequenced using an Illumina MiSeq. TCRdb reprocessed the public reads (quality trimming at Q25 with fastp, clone calling with MiXCR) and kept in-frame beta chains. Each CDR3 protein gets just one entry, which takes the most common genes and DNA from the rows behind it. The sample data list more than 50,000 distinct CDR3 sequences, and over 50% of these were observed just once. The ten largest clones represent about 1.7% of the sample. The clonotype comes from a human donor in good health. The chain links TRBV7-2 with TRBJ1-5; 7 bases in the middle match TRBD1. Sample: cultured non-Tr1 T cells, either the whole culture or a sorted T cell fraction (not recorded which). Read against the paper, the sample's cell subset or site label means: non-Tr1 population from the T-allo10 product. In nucleotide form, the sequence is TGTGCCAGCAGCCCTCAGGGGGTCCAGCCCCAGCATTTT. Its translation reads: CASSPQGVQPQHF.